Sequencing of this T cell receptor (beta chain) was carried out in a study of T cells in narcolepsy. Study observations and caveats: No autoreactive T cell clone sequences appeared in some memory CD4+ repertoires. Same-patient CSF and blood CD4+ T cell clonotypes included HCRT-specific and TRIB2-specific autoreactive ones.

As for this clone: Antigen: not known.

CDR1 MDHEN and CDR2 SYDVKM come from the germline V gene. The junction had 10 bases not matched to a gene; V was cut back by 5 bases and J by 8 bases. The CDR3 sequence is 14 residues long. Clones were sequenced by immunoSEQ multiplex PCR, and TCRdb holds only the in-frame ones, with some missing. The data hold around 19,000 clones, with over 80% observed a single time. The clonotype was recovered from a human donor in good health. The sample comprised memory (CD45RA-) CD4+ T cells from blood. V and J are TRBV28 and TRBJ1-2; 8 bases align to TRBD1. The DNA of the CDR3 is TGTGCCAGCAGTCGGACAGGGCAGAGGAACGGCTACACCTTC. As protein: CASSRTGQRNGYTF.